The TCR beta chain under discussion was sequenced for a study of blood T cell repertoires in COVID-19. Study summary: Sites in the United States, Italy and Spain provided acute and convalescent COVID-19 samples. PBMCs, B-cell-depleted T cells, or T cells were the source of the cDNA or gDNA that made up the material.

Seattle's enrolled individuals joined amid active infection and were then monitored longitudinally. In the authors' methods: For nucleated cells, counts were estimated from reference gene primer amplification. Using immunoSEQ multiplex PCR, the repertoire was profiled, and TCRdb retains in-frame clones only, with some absent. V and J calls and clone size are copied from that table; D and trimming were computed from the DNA. The sample has about 200,000 clones, 79% seen once. What was sequenced was peripheral blood. The clonotype was recovered from a woman aged 40 to 49 with COVID-19, enrolled during active disease.

The CDR3 DNA reads TGTGCCACCGCCATAGAGGGTGTGAGGAATGAGCAGTTCTTC. Translated, it gives CATAIEGVRNEQFF. V is TRBV6-5 and J is TRBJ2-1, with a weak D call TRBD2 (5 bases). V dropped 10 bases and J dropped 7 bases, with 20 bases sitting between them. CDR3 size: 14 residues. The germline V gene encodes CDR1 MNHEY and CDR2 SVGAGI.